The entry below describes one T cell receptor (beta chain). The trim removed 0 bases at V and 4 bases at J, leaving 3 bases unmatched. Germline V gives CDR1 SGDLS, CDR2 YYNGEE. There are 15 residues in the CDR3. The data were obtained in a study of blood T cell repertoires in COVID-19. Study-level background: Donors in the United States, Italy and Spain gave samples during acute or convalescent COVID-19. T cells, B-cell-depleted T cells, or PBMCs supplied cDNA or gDNA.

Original processing notes: It was from reference gene primer amplification that nucleated cell counts were estimated. Repertoires were generated with immunoSEQ multiplex PCR, while TCRdb's copy carries only in-frame clones and drops some. The DNA gave D and trimming, while V, J and clone size come from that table. Seen here are some 250,000 clones, nearly 90% observed once, and the top ten hold more than 0.55%. The source is a human donor in a cohort sampled during active COVID-19. The chain employs TRBV9 and TRBJ1-4; TRBD1 matches 7 bases. The material sequenced was peripheral blood. The CDR3 is CASSVGQGFNEKLFF. CDR3 nucleotides: TGTGCCAGCAGCGTAGGACAGGGATTTAATGAAAAACTGTTTTTT.